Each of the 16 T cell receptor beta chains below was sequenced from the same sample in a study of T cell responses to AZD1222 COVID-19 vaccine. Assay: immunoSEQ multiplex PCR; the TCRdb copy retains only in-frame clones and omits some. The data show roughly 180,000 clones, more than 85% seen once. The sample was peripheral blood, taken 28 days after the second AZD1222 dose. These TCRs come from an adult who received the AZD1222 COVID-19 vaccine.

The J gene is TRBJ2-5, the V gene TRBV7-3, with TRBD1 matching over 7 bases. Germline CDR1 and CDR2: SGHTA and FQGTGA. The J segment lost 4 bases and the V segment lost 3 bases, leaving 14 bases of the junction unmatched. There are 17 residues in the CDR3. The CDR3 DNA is TGTGCCAGCAGCTTCAAGACAGGGCAGGTGCGCGGAGAGACCCAGTACTTC. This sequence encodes CASSFKTGQVRGETQYF.

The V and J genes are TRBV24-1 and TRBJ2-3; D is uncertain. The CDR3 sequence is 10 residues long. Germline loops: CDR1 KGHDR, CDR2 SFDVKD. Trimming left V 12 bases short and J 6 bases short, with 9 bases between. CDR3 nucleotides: TGTGCCCCCCCTTGGGATACGCAGTATTTT. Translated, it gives CAPPWDTQYF.

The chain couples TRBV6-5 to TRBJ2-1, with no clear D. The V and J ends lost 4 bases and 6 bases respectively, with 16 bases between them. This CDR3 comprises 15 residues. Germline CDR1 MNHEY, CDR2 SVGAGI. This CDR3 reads CASSSVELKTNEQFF. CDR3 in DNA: TGTGCCAGCAGTTCCGTAGAGCTAAAGACCAATGAGCAGTTCTTC.

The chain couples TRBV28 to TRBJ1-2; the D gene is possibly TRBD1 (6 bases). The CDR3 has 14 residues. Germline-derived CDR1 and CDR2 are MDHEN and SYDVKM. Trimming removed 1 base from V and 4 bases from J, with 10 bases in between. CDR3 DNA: TGTGCCAGCAGTTTATTAGAGGGGGTCTATGGCTACACCTTC. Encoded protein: CASSLLEGVYGYTF.

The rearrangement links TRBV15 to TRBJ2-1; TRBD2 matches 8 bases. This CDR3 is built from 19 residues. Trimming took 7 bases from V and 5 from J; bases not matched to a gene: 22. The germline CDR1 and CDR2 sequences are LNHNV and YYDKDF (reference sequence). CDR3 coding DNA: TGTGCCACCACCCAGCGAACTGCCCTCGGGAGTAGCGGGAACAATGAGCAGTTCTTC. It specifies CATTQRTALGSSGNNEQFF.

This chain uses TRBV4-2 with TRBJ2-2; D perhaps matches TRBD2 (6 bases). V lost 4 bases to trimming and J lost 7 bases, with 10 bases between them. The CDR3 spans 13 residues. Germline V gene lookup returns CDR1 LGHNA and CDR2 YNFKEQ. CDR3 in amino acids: CASSLAGGGELFF. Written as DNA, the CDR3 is TGTGCCAGCAGCCTAGCCGGGGGCGGGGAGCTGTTTTTT.

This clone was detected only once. The DNA for the CDR3 is TGTGCCAGCAGTTTAATCGGCGGGGGCTCCTACGAGCAGTACTTC. Its translation: CASSLIGGGSYEQYF. The chain uses TRBV27 and TRBJ2-7; TRBD2 aligns across 7 bases. V trimming: 2 bases; J trimming: 0 bases; junction bases outside the gene matches: 4. The germline V gene encodes CDR1 MNHEY and CDR2 SMNVEV (reference sequence). The CDR3 length is 15 residues.

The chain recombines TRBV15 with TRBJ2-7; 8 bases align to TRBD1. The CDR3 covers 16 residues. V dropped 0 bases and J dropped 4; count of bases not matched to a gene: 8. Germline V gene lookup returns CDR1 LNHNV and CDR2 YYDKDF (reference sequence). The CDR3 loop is CATSRDLSRGRYEQYF. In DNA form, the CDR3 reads TGTGCCACCAGCAGAGATTTGAGCAGGGGGCGGTACGAGCAGTACTTC.

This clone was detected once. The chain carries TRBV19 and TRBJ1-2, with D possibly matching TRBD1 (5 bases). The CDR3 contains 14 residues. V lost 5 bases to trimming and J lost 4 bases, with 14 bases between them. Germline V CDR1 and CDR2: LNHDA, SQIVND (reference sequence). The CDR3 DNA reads TGTGCCAGTAGTGTCCGGACAACCAGCTATGGCTACACCTTC. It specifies CASSVRTTSYGYTF.

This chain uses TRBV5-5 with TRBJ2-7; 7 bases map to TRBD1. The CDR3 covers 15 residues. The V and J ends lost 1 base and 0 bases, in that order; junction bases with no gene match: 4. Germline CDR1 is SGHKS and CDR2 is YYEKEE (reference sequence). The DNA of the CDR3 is TGTGCCAGCAGCTTGACAGGGGCGAGCTCCTACGAGCAGTACTTC. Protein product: CASSLTGASSYEQYF.

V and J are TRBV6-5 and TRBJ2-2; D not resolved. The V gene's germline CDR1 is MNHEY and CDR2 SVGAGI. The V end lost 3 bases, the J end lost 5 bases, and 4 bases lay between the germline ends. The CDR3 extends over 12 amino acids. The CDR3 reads CASSYRTGELFF. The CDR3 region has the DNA TGTGCCAGCAGTTATCGAACCGGGGAGCTGTTTTTT.

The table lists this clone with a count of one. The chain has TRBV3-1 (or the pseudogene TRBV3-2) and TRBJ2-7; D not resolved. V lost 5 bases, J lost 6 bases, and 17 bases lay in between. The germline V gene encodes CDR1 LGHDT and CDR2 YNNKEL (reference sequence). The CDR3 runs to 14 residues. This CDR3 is CASSSTDDSAEQYF. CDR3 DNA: TGTGCCAGCAGCTCAACGGATGACTCGGCCGAGCAGTACTTC.

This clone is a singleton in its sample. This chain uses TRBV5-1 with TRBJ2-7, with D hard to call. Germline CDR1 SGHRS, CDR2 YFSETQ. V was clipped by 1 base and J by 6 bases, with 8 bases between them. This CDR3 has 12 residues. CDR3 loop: CASSLLGSEQYF. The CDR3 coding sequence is TGCGCCAGCAGCTTGCTAGGGTCCGAGCAGTACTTC.

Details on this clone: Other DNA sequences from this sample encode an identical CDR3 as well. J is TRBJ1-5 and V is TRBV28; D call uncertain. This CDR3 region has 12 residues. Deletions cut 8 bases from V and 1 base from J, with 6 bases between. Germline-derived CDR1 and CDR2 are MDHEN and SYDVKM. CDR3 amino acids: CASLSSNQPQHF. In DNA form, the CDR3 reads TGTGCCAGCCTCTCCAGCAATCAGCCCCAGCATTTT. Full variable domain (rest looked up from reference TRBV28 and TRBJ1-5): DVKVTQSSRYLVKRTGEKVFLECVQDMDHENMFWYRQDPGLGLRLIYFSYDVKMKEKGDIPEGYSVSREKKERFSLILESASTNQTSMYLCASLSSNQPQHFGDGTRLSIL.

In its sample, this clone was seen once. The CDR3 is CSVIGRSSYEQYF. In nucleotides, the CDR3 is TGCAGCGTTATAGGGAGGAGCTCCTACGAGCAGTACTTC. The V call is TRBV29-1, the J call TRBJ2-7, with D possibly TRBD2 on 6 matching bases. This CDR3 is built from 13 residues. The V and J ends lost 5 bases and 0 bases respectively, with 11 bases between them. Germline V gene sequence: CDR1 SQVTM, CDR2 ANQGSEA.

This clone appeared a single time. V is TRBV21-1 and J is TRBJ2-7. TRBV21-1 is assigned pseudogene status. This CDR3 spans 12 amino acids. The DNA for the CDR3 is TGTGCCAGCAGCATAGGGCAGCACGAGCAGTACTTC. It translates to CASSIGQHEQYF.